This T cell receptor (beta chain) originates from a study of glioma-infiltrating T cells. The germline CDR1 and CDR2 sequences are SNHLY and FYNNEI. This CDR3 contains 11 residues. Study results and caveats: CDR3 overlap between tissue and blood was very small. Tissue-blood divergence was below expectation in non-neoplastic patients, above in gliomas.

This clonotype is a singleton in its sample. The antigen remains unidentified. This may stem from a read error, because a much larger clone lies one nucleotide away. Amplification of TCR alpha and beta CDR3 regions from RNA used iRepertoire nested multiplex PCR. Input was roughly 85-450 ng of tissue mRNA or PBMC total RNA. From the multiplex PCR reads, TCRdb called clonotypes with MiXCR, one entry per CDR3 protein. Of roughly 100,000 distinct CDR3 sequences listed, about 30% are singletons. This chain joins TRBV2 and TRBJ2-5; perhaps D is TRBD1 or TRBD2 (5 bases each). The material sequenced was glioma tissue, nonneoplastic brain tissue, or PBMCs (not recorded which). The sequence derives from a human donor with low-grade glioma or glioblastoma, undergoing nonglioma brain surgery, or in good health (not recorded which). CDR3 in DNA: TGTGCCGGCAGATTCGAGGGGCGGCTGTACTTC. It specifies CAGRFEGRLYF.